What follows are 17 T cell receptor beta chains derived from one specimen sequenced in a study of T-cell memory formation after mild COVID-19 (dated by TCRdb to 2020 to 2023). To prepare the library, 5' RACE was applied. Sequencing instrument: Illumina NovaSeq 6000. TCRdb itself trimmed the public reads at Q25 with fastp, ran MiXCR and retained productive beta chains. Entries are consolidated by CDR3 protein sequence, retaining the most common genes and DNA. Across this sample there are 250,000 to 350,000 distinct CDR3 sequences, with 15% to 20% seen only once. The ten most abundant clones make up roughly 23% of the sample. Source material: PBMCs or a T cell subset sorted from them (not recorded which). The source is a man younger than 35 who had mild COVID-19 (a few samples of this study predate the infection). The sample titles of this study are shuffled in the database, so cell type and time point are left out; the donor was told from shared clones.

This clonotype was found a few times. J is TRBJ1-5 and V is TRBV2; D is uncertain. This CDR3 is built from 13 residues. V was clipped by 6 bases and J by 2 bases, with 8 bases between them. Germline V gene lookup returns CDR1 SNHLY and CDR2 FYNNEI. DNA of the CDR3: TGTGCCAGCAGGCCGGATGGCAATCAGCCCCAGCATTTT. Translated: CASRPDGNQPQHF.

The V call is TRBV20-1, the J call TRBJ1-1; D is uncertain. CDR3 length: 13 amino acids. The germline V and J ends were trimmed by 2 bases and 4 bases, with 11 bases remaining between them. Germline CDR1 reads DFQATT; CDR2 reads SNEGSKA (reference sequence). CDR3 region: CSARTVFATEAFF. For the CDR3, the DNA is TGCAGTGCTAGAACCGTCTTTGCCACTGAAGCTTTCTTT.

The gene calls are TRBV7-9 and TRBJ2-7; D uncertain. The CDR3 covers 14 residues. Germline CDR1 SEHNR, CDR2 FQNEAQ (reference sequence). Trimming removed 5 bases at V and 2 bases at J, with 13 bases between. The CDR3 DNA reads as TGTGCCAGCAGCCCTCGGGTAGACCCCTACGAGCAGTACTTC. It codes for CASSPRVDPYEQYF.

The V and J genes are TRBV7-9 and TRBJ1-2; 7 nucleotides line up with TRBD1. There are 14 residues in the CDR3. The V segment lost 2 bases and the J segment 5 bases; nucleotides outside the gene matches: 5. Germline assignment: CDR1 SEHNR and CDR2 FQNEAQ (reference sequence). The CDR3 spells CASSLTDRDYGYTF. The CDR3 region has the DNA TGTGCCAGCAGCTTAACCGACAGGGATTATGGCTACACCTTC.

V and J are TRBV7-9 and TRBJ1-4; 8 nucleotides agree with TRBD1. Per the germline V gene, CDR1 is SEHNR and CDR2 is FQNEAQ (reference sequence). Germline trimming cut 4 bases from V and 6 bases from J; bases unmatched to any gene: 7. The CDR3 covers 15 residues. DNA for the CDR3: TGTGCCAGCAGCTCGGACAGGGTTTCTCATGAAAAACTGTTTTTT. Its protein is CASSSDRVSHEKLFF.

V is TRBV6-6 and J is TRBJ2-5; D perhaps matches TRBD1 (6 bases). Trimming shortened V by 7 bases and J by 1 base, and 19 bases separated the two germline ends. The CDR3 length is 16 residues. Germline V gene data show CDR1 as MNHNY and CDR2 as SVGAGI (reference sequence). The CDR3 sequence is CASTLTPQGSQETQYF. CDR3 DNA: TGTGCCAGCACTCTCACGCCTCAGGGGAGCCAAGAGACCCAGTACTTC.

V is TRBV5-1 and J is TRBJ1-1; D gene uncertain. The germline V gene encodes CDR1 SGHRS and CDR2 YFSETQ. The V and J ends lost 4 bases and 1 base respectively, with 11 bases between them. This CDR3 is 14 amino acids long. In nucleotides, the CDR3 is TGCGCCAGCAGCCGCACTGTAGGGAACACTGAAGCTTTCTTT. Encoded protein: CASSRTVGNTEAFF.

This clonotype has only a few counts. The genes are TRBV9 and TRBJ2-1; D tentatively reads TRBD1 or TRBD2 (6 bases each). CDR3 length equals 16 residues. CDR1 is SGDLS and CDR2 is YYNGEE in the germline V gene. V lost 3 bases and J lost 0, with 13 bases in between. The CDR3 region is CASSAPPGASYNEQFF. For the CDR3, the DNA is TGTGCCAGCAGCGCCCCCCCGGGGGCCTCCTACAATGAGCAGTTCTTC.

J is TRBJ2-3 and V is TRBV5-1; D call uncertain. The CDR3 is made up of 13 amino acids. V lost 4 bases to trimming and J lost 2 bases, with 8 bases between them. The germline V gene has CDR1 SGHRS and CDR2 YFSETQ. CDR3 nucleotides: TGCGCCAGCAGCGCGTCATACACAGATACGCAGTATTTT. Protein sequence: CASSASYTDTQYF.

There are a few counts of this clonotype. This chain links TRBV4-3 with TRBJ2-7; D remains ambiguous. Trimming removed 0 bases from V and 5 bases from J, with 8 bases in between. Germline lookup yields CDR1 LGHNA and CDR2 YSLEER. The CDR3 consists of 13 residues. DNA for the CDR3: TGCGCCAGCAGCCAAGAGGGTTGGCACGAGCAGTACTTC. It encodes CASSQEGWHEQYF.

The sample holds many counts of this clonotype. The chain joins TRBV7-2 to TRBJ2-2; TRBD1 agrees at 7 bases. CDR3 length: 14 amino acids. Germline V lookup: CDR1 SGHTA, CDR2 FQGNSA. The ends lost 5 bases at V and 3 bases at J; junction bases unmatched: 3. The CDR3 DNA reads TGTGCCAGCAGCCGACAGGGCGACACCGGGGAGCTGTTTTTT. It specifies CASSRQGDTGELFF.

The chain carries TRBV12-3 or TRBV12-4 and TRBJ2-7, with D tentatively TRBD2 (6 bases). Trimming pared 3 bases from V and 1 base from J, leaving 10 bases between. The CDR3 loop spans 14 amino acids. The CDR3 sequence is CASSLGLASYEQYF. The CDR3, as DNA: TGTGCCAGCAGTTTGGGCCTAGCGTCCTACGAGCAGTACTTC.

Regarding this clonotype: One junction end disagrees with the germline gene, perhaps due to a read error. The rearrangement uses TRBV7-7 and TRBJ2-5; D ambiguous. The germline gives CDR1 SSHAT, CDR2 FNYEAQ (reference sequence). The CDR3 runs 15 residues. CDR3 DNA: TGTGCTAGCAGCCCTCTGGCCAGCCATGAAGAGACCCAGTACTTC. It specifies CASSPLASHEETQYF.

The CDR3 region has the DNA TGTGCCATCAGAGGGACGGTTATGGACACTGAAGCTTTCTTT. It encodes CAIRGTVMDTEAFF. The rearrangement uses TRBV10-3 and TRBJ1-1, with D possibly TRBD1 on 5 matching bases. CDR1 and CDR2 from the germline V gene are ENHRY and SYGVKD. The CDR3 loop spans 14 amino acids. Trimming took 6 bases from V and 3 from J, leaving 14 bases between them.

The V and J genes are TRBV20-1 and TRBJ1-2; maybe TRBD1 (6 bases). With 0 bases removed from V and 8 bases from J, the gap between germline ends came to 10 bases. This CDR3 region has 12 residues. Germline V gives CDR1 DFQATT, CDR2 SNEGSKA (reference sequence). The CDR3: CSAREQGLGYTF. CDR3 nucleotides: TGCAGTGCTAGAGAACAGGGTTTGGGCTACACCTTC.

The chain has TRBV6-5 and TRBJ1-5, with D unclear. Trimming took 5 bases from V and 2 from J, leaving 10 bases between them. The CDR3 length is 14 residues. CDR1 MNHEY and CDR2 SVGAGI come from the germline V gene. CDR3 in DNA: TGTGCCAGCAGTCGGTGGGCTGGCAATCAGCCCCAGCATTTT. Translation gives CASSRWAGNQPQHF.

This clonotype was recorded a few times. The chain employs TRBV15 and TRBJ2-3; 7 bases match TRBD1. This CDR3 region has 15 residues. Germline V gives CDR1 LNHNV, CDR2 YYDKDF (reference sequence). The J segment lost 6 bases and the V segment lost 1 base, leaving 7 bases of the junction unmatched. This chain's CDR3 is CATSRATGPTDTQYF. CDR3 coding DNA: TGTGCCACCAGCAGAGCGACAGGGCCTACGGATACGCAGTATTTT.